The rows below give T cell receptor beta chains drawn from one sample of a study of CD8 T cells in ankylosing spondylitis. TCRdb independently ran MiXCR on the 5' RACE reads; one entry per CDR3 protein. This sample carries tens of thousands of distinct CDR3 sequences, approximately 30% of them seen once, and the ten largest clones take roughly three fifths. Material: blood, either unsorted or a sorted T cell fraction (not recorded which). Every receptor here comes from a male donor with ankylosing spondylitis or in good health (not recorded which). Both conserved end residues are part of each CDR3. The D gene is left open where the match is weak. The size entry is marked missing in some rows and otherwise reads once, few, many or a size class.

cdr3_aa: CASKPDSGRDNEQYF
cdr3_nt: TGTGCCAGCAAACCAGATAGCGGGAGGGACAACGAGCAGTACTTC
d_call: TRBD2
j_call: TRBJ2-7
v_call: TRBV12-3/TRBV12-4
clone_size: many
cdr3_length: 15

cdr3_aa: CASQGTSGANVLTF
cdr3_nt: TGTGCCAGTCAGGGTACCTCTGGGGCCAACGTCCTGACTTTC
d_call: -
j_call: TRBJ2-6
v_call: TRBV18
clone_size: -
cdr3_length: 14

cdr3_aa: CASSFRGQGARNEQFF
cdr3_nt: TGTGCCAGCAGTTTTCGTGGACAGGGGGCAAGGAATGAGCAGTTCTTC
d_call: TRBD1
j_call: TRBJ2-1
v_call: TRBV12-3/TRBV12-4
clone_size: few
cdr3_length: 16

cdr3_aa: CASSLAGNGYEQYF
cdr3_nt: TGTGCCAGCAGTTTAGCAGGGAACGGCTACGAGCAGTACTTC
d_call: -
j_call: TRBJ2-7
v_call: TRBV12-3/TRBV12-4
clone_size: few
cdr3_length: 14

cdr3_aa: CASSFGLNTGELFF
cdr3_nt: TGTGCCAGCAGTTTTGGACTGAACACCGGGGAGCTGTTTTTT
d_call: -
j_call: TRBJ2-2
v_call: TRBV6-5
clone_size: few
cdr3_length: 14

cdr3_aa: CASSRGKETQYF
cdr3_nt: TGTGCCAGCTCTAGGGGGAAAGAGACCCAGTACTTC
d_call: -
j_call: TRBJ2-5
v_call: TRBV27
clone_size: many
cdr3_length: 12

cdr3_aa: CSARDFGTYGYTF
cdr3_nt: TGCAGTGCTAGAGATTTTGGGACCTATGGCTACACCTTC
d_call: -
j_call: TRBJ1-2
v_call: TRBV20-1
clone_size: -
cdr3_length: 13

cdr3_aa: CSVRQGSDSPLHF
cdr3_nt: TGCAGCGTTCGACAAGGGTCGGATTCACCCCTCCACTTT
d_call: -
j_call: TRBJ1-6
v_call: TRBV29-1
clone_size: few
cdr3_length: 13

cdr3_aa: CASSLALGLLNTEAFF
cdr3_nt: TGCGCCAGCAGCTTGGCCTTAGGACTACTGAACACTGAAGCTTTCTTT
d_call: -
j_call: TRBJ1-1
v_call: TRBV5-1
clone_size: -
cdr3_length: 16

cdr3_aa: CSAQKVRGTSNGYTF
cdr3_nt: TGCAGTGCACAAAAAGTAAGAGGGACCTCGAATGGCTACACCTTC
d_call: -
j_call: TRBJ1-2
v_call: TRBV20-1
clone_size: few
cdr3_length: 15

cdr3_aa: CATSIPDRSRAFF
cdr3_nt: TGTGCCACCAGCATCCCGGACAGGAGCCGAGCTTTCTTT
d_call: TRBD1
j_call: TRBJ1-1
v_call: TRBV15
clone_size: few
cdr3_length: 13

cdr3_aa: CASSQDSGGREQYF
cdr3_nt: TGTGCCAGCAGCCAAGATTCGGGAGGGCGCGAGCAGTACTTC
d_call: TRBD2
j_call: TRBJ2-7
v_call: TRBV3-1
clone_size: few
cdr3_length: 14

cdr3_aa: CALRRRPRIFHSNQPQHF
cdr3_nt: TGTGCCCTCAGGCGGCGGCCACGAATCTTCCACAGCAATCAGCCCCAGCATTTT
d_call: -
j_call: TRBJ1-5
v_call: TRBV7-6
clone_size: few
cdr3_length: 18

cdr3_aa: CASTPEGFNTDTQYF
cdr3_nt: TGTGCCAGCACCCCTGAGGGGTTTAACACAGATACGCAGTATTTT
d_call: -
j_call: TRBJ2-3
v_call: TRBV12-3/TRBV12-4
clone_size: few
cdr3_length: 15

cdr3_aa: CASSQWERGTATGELFF
cdr3_nt: TGTGCCAGCAGCCAATGGGAGCGGGGGACAGCCACCGGGGAGCTGTTTTTT
d_call: -
j_call: TRBJ2-2
v_call: TRBV14
clone_size: once
cdr3_length: 17

cdr3_aa: CASSSAGEETQYF
cdr3_nt: TGTGCCAGCAGCTCGGCGGGGGAAGAGACCCAGTACTTC
d_call: TRBD2
j_call: TRBJ2-5
v_call: TRBV7-7
clone_size: -
cdr3_length: 13

cdr3_aa: CASSLNGAGETQYF
cdr3_nt: TGTGCCAGCAGCTTAAACGGGGCTGGGGAGACCCAGTACTTC
d_call: -
j_call: TRBJ2-5
v_call: TRBV7-3
clone_size: -
cdr3_length: 14

cdr3_aa: CASTDPGTYRDTQYF
cdr3_nt: TGTGCCAGCACCGATCCCGGGACTTACCGAGATACGCAGTATTTT
d_call: -
j_call: TRBJ2-3
v_call: TRBV7-8
clone_size: few
cdr3_length: 15

cdr3_aa: CATSPGQSQETQYF
cdr3_nt: TGTGCCACCAGCCCGGGACAGTCTCAAGAGACCCAGTACTTC
d_call: TRBD1
j_call: TRBJ2-5
v_call: TRBV24-1
clone_size: few
cdr3_length: 14

cdr3_aa: CASSEHGRAYEQYF
cdr3_nt: TGCGCCAGCAGTGAACATGGGAGGGCCTACGAGCAGTACTTC
d_call: TRBD2
j_call: TRBJ2-7
v_call: TRBV10-2
clone_size: -
cdr3_length: 14

cdr3_aa: CSAALRGDTEAFF
cdr3_nt: TGCAGTGCTGCCCTAAGGGGGGACACTGAAGCTTTCTTT
d_call: -
j_call: TRBJ1-1
v_call: TRBV20-1
clone_size: few
cdr3_length: 13

cdr3_aa: CATSRGGSDTQYF
cdr3_nt: TGTGCCACCAGCAGAGGGGGATCAGATACGCAGTATTTT
d_call: -
j_call: TRBJ2-3
v_call: TRBV15
clone_size: -
cdr3_length: 13

cdr3_aa: CSGRTGGMNTEAFF
cdr3_nt: TGCAGCGGACGGACAGGGGGCATGAACACTGAAGCTTTCTTT
d_call: TRBD1
j_call: TRBJ1-1
v_call: TRBV29-1
clone_size: many
cdr3_length: 14

cdr3_aa: CAISEEGSRYTGELFF
cdr3_nt: TGTGCCATCAGTGAAGAGGGCTCGAGATACACCGGGGAGCTGTTTTTT
d_call: -
j_call: TRBJ2-2
v_call: TRBV10-3
clone_size: -
cdr3_length: 16

cdr3_aa: CASSPSGTRTRNTEAFF
cdr3_nt: TGCGCCAGCAGCCCCTCCGGGACACGGACTCGGAACACTGAAGCTTTCTTT
d_call: -
j_call: TRBJ1-1
v_call: TRBV4-1
clone_size: few
cdr3_length: 17

cdr3_aa: CASGSSYEQYF
cdr3_nt: TGTGCCAGCGGGAGCTCCTACGAGCAGTACTTC
d_call: -
j_call: TRBJ2-7
v_call: TRBV2
clone_size: -
cdr3_length: 11

cdr3_aa: CASRAGGPVNEQFF
cdr3_nt: TGTGCCAGCAGAGCGGGAGGGCCGGTAAATGAGCAGTTCTTC
d_call: TRBD2
j_call: TRBJ2-1
v_call: TRBV3-1
clone_size: -
cdr3_length: 14

cdr3_aa: CSARDPSGSMNEQFF
cdr3_nt: TGCAGTGCTAGAGATCCTAGCGGGAGTATGAATGAGCAGTTCTTC
d_call: TRBD2
j_call: TRBJ2-1
v_call: TRBV20-1
clone_size: many
cdr3_length: 15

cdr3_aa: CASSSDNSPLHF
cdr3_nt: TGTGCCAGCAGCTCGGATAATTCACCCCTCCACTTT
d_call: -
j_call: TRBJ1-6
v_call: TRBV7-9
clone_size: few
cdr3_length: 12

cdr3_aa: CASISRGGDSNQPQHF
cdr3_nt: TGTGCCAGCATATCCCGCGGCGGGGATAGCAATCAGCCCCAGCATTTT
d_call: -
j_call: TRBJ1-5
v_call: TRBV27
clone_size: -
cdr3_length: 16

cdr3_aa: CASSPGPFNQPQHF
cdr3_nt: TGCGCCAGCAGCCCAGGGCCGTTCAATCAGCCCCAGCATTTT
d_call: -
j_call: TRBJ1-5
v_call: TRBV5-1
clone_size: -
cdr3_length: 14

cdr3_aa: CASSGTGKQPQHF
cdr3_nt: TGTGCCAGCAGCGGGACAGGGAAGCAGCCCCAGCATTTT
d_call: TRBD1
j_call: TRBJ1-5
v_call: TRBV9
clone_size: -
cdr3_length: 13

cdr3_aa: CSVKLVAGTDTQYF
cdr3_nt: TGCAGCGTCAAACTAGTAGCTGGCACAGATACGCAGTATTTT
d_call: -
j_call: TRBJ2-3
v_call: TRBV29-1
clone_size: -
cdr3_length: 14

cdr3_aa: CCATGGSSSLYSYEQYF
cdr3_nt: TGCTGTGCTACAGGGGGCTCGTCCTCCCTTTACTCCTACGAGCAGTACTTC
d_call: TRBD1
j_call: TRBJ2-7
v_call: TRBV20-1
clone_size: -
cdr3_length: 17

cdr3_aa: CAISEGVYQKLFF
cdr3_nt: TGTGCCATCAGTGAGGGGGTTTATCAAAAACTGTTTTTT
d_call: -
j_call: TRBJ1-4
v_call: TRBV10-3
clone_size: -
cdr3_length: 13

cdr3_aa: CSARGRGPQAGFYEQYF
cdr3_nt: TGCAGTGCTAGAGGGCGGGGTCCTCAGGCCGGTTTCTACGAGCAGTACTTC
d_call: -
j_call: TRBJ2-7
v_call: TRBV20-1
clone_size: few
cdr3_length: 17

cdr3_aa: CASRVTGLVTGELFF
cdr3_nt: TGTGCCAGCAGGGTGACAGGGTTGGTTACCGGGGAGCTGTTTTTT
d_call: TRBD1
j_call: TRBJ2-2
v_call: TRBV2
clone_size: -
cdr3_length: 15

cdr3_aa: CASSFPSGAHGEQYF
cdr3_nt: TGTGCCAGCAGTTTCCCTAGCGGGGCCCACGGGGAGCAGTACTTC
d_call: TRBD2
j_call: TRBJ2-7
v_call: TRBV12-3/TRBV12-4
clone_size: few
cdr3_length: 15

cdr3_aa: CSAEEGSLYNEQFF
cdr3_nt: TGCAGTGCGGAGGAGGGAAGCCTCTACAATGAGCAGTTCTTC
d_call: -
j_call: TRBJ2-1
v_call: TRBV20-1
clone_size: many
cdr3_length: 14

cdr3_aa: CSARGGGSEIEKLFF
cdr3_nt: TGCAGTGCTAGAGGGGGTGGATCCGAGATAGAAAAACTGTTTTTT
d_call: -
j_call: TRBJ1-4
v_call: TRBV20-1
clone_size: many
cdr3_length: 15

cdr3_aa: CASSSRQGYDEQYF
cdr3_nt: TGTGCCAGCAGCTCCCGACAGGGTTATGACGAGCAGTACTTC
d_call: TRBD1
j_call: TRBJ2-7
v_call: TRBV7-9
clone_size: few
cdr3_length: 14